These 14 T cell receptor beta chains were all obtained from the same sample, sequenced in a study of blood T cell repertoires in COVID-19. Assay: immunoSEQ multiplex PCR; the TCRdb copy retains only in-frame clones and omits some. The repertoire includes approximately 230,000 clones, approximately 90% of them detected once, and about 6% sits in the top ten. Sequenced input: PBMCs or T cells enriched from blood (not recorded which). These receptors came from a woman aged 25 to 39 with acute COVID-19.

The CDR3 bases are TGTGCCAGCAGGGAAAGACAGGGGATGTCGTGGCAGCCCCAGCATTTT. It is translated as CASRERQGMSWQPQHF. The genes are TRBV28 and TRBJ1-5; 8 positions match TRBD1. Trimming cost V 6 bases and J 7 bases; bases outside gene matches: 14. CDR3 length equals 16 residues. Germline CDR1 is MDHEN and CDR2 is SYDVKM.

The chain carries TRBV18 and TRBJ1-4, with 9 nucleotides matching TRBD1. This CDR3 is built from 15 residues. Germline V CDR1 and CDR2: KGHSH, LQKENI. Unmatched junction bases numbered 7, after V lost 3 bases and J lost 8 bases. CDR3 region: CASSPAGQGREKLFF. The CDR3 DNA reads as TGTGCCAGCTCACCGGCGGGACAGGGCCGCGAAAAACTGTTTTTT.

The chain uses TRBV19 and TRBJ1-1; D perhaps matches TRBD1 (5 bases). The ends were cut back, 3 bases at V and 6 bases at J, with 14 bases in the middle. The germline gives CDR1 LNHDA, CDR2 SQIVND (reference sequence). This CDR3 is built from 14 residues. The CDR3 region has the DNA TGTGCCAGTAGTATCCAGGGTTTGGGCGCTGAAGCTTTCTTT. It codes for CASSIQGLGAEAFF.

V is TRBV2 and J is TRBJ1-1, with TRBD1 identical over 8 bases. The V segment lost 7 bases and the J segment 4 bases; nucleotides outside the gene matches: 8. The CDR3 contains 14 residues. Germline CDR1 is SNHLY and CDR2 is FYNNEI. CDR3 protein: CASNQGARGTEAFF. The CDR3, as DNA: TGTGCCAGCAACCAGGGGGCTAGGGGCACTGAAGCTTTCTTT. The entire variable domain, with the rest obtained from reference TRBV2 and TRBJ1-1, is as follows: EPEVTQTPSHQVTQMGQEVILRCVPISNHLYFYWYRQILGQKVEFLVSFYNNEISEKSEIFDDQFSVERPDGSNFTLKIRSTKLEDSAMYFCASNQGARGTEAFFGQGTRLTVV.

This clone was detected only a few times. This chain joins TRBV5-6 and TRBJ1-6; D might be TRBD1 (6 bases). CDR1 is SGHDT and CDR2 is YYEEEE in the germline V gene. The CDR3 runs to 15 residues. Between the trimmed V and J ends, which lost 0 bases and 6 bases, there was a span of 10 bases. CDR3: CASSLEAGANSPLHF. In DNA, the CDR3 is TGTGCCAGCAGCTTGGAGGCAGGGGCTAATTCACCCCTCCACTTT.

DNA of the CDR3: TGTGCCAGCTCTCGATCAGCGGGAGGTAAGGATGAGCAGTTCTTC. Protein sequence: CASSRSAGGKDEQFF. V and J are TRBV6-5 and TRBJ2-1, with 9 bases matching TRBD2. The CDR3 is 15 amino acids. Trimming at V came to 8 bases and at J to 8 bases, leaving 13 bases not matched to a gene. From germline, CDR1 is MNHEY and CDR2 SVGAGI.

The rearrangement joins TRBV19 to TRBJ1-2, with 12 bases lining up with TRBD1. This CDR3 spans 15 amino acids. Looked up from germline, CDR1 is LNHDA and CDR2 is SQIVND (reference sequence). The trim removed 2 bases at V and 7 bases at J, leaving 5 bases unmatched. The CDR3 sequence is CASSIRDRGLIGYTF. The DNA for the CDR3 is TGTGCCAGTAGTATAAGGGACAGGGGGCTGATTGGCTACACCTTC.

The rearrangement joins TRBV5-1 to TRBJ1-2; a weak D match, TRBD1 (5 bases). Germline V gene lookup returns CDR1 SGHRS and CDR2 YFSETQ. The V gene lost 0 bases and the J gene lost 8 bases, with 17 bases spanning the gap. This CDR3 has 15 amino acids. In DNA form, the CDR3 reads TGCGCCAGCAGCTTGGGAGGCGGCAGGGCCGACGGCTACACCTTC. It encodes CASSLGGGRADGYTF.

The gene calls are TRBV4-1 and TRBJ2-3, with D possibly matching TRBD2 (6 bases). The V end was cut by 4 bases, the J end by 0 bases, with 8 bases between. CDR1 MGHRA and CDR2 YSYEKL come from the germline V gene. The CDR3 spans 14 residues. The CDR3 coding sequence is TGCGCCAGCAGCCGCGGACTAAGCACAGATACGCAGTATTTT. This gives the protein CASSRGLSTDTQYF.

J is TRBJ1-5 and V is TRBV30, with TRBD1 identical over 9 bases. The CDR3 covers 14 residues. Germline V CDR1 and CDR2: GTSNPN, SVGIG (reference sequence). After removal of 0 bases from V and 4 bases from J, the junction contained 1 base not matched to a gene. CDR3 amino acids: CAWSVGQGNQPQHF. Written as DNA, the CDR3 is TGTGCCTGGAGTGTAGGACAGGGGAATCAGCCCCAGCATTTT.

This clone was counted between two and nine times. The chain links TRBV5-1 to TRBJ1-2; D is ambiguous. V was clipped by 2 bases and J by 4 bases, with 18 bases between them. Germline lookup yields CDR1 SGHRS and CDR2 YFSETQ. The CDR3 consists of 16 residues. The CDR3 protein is CASSFYTAGPTYGYTF. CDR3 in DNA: TGCGCCAGCAGCTTTTATACGGCAGGTCCTACCTATGGCTACACCTTC.

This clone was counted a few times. The CDR3 loop reads CASSQSGGYTGNTIYF. In nucleotides, the CDR3 is TGTGCCAGCAGCCAATCGGGAGGTTACACTGGAAACACCATATATTTT. The chain carries TRBV3-1 (or the pseudogene TRBV3-2) and TRBJ1-3; D gene uncertain. V shed 2 bases and J shed 2 bases, with 13 bases lying between them. The CDR3 consists of 16 residues. The germline V gene encodes CDR1 LGHDT and CDR2 YNNKEL (reference sequence).

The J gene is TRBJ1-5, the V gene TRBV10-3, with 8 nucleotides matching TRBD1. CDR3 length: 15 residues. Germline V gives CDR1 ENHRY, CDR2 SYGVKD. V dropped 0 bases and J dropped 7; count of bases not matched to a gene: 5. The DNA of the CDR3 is TGTGCCATCAGTGAGTCATCAGGGGGCGGACAGCCCCAGCATTTT. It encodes CAISESSGGGQPQHF.

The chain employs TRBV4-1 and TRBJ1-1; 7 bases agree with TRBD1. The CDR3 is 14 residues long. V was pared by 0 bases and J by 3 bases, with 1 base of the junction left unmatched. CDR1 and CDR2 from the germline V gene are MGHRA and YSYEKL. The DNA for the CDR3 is TGCGCCAGCAGCCAAGAAGGGGGCCACACTGAAGCTTTCTTT. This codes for CASSQEGGHTEAFF.